This T cell receptor (beta chain) was sequenced in a study of shared clonotypes between healthy human individuals. General study findings and limits: Shared across four donors were roughly 5.3% of the naive CD4 clonotypes. Against clonotypes common to all four donors, non-shared ones had lower generation probabilities.

Samples underwent the assay at deep level. The table came from immunoSEQ multiplex PCR; TCRdb's copy has only in-frame clones and leaves some out. The data show approximately 2,000,000 clones, just over 90% seen once. Of note for this clone: No antigen is known for it.

Germline CDR1 SGHVS, CDR2 FNYEAQ. V dropped 1 base and J dropped 8 bases, with 17 bases sitting between them. The CDR3 length is 16 residues. CD45RO-negative, CCR7-selected cells formed the naive CD8 fraction, which excluded terminally differentiated effector memory CD45RA+ cells. The source of this sequence is a man aged 18-30 years in good health. Some clones in this sample may be carry-over from other donors' samples. The genes are TRBV7-6 and TRBJ2-2; D call uncertain. Sequenced: naive CD8+ T cells from PBMCs. For the CDR3, the DNA is TGTGCCAGCAGCTTAGAATTAAAGGCCCTTTTTGGGGAGCTGTTTTTT. Amino acids: CASSLELKALFGELFF.